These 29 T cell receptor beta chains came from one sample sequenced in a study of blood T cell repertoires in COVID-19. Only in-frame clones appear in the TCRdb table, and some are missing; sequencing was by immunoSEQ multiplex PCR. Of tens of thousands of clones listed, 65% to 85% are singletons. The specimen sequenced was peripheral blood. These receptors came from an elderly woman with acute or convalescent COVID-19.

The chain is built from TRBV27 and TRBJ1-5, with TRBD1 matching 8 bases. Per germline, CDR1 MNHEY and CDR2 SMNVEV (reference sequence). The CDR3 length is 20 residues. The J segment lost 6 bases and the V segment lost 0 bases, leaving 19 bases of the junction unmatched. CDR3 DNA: TGTGCCAGCAGTTTATCGGCGACGAGGACAGGGAGCCTTAGCGGTCAGCCCCAGCATTTT. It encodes CASSLSATRTGSLSGQPQHF.

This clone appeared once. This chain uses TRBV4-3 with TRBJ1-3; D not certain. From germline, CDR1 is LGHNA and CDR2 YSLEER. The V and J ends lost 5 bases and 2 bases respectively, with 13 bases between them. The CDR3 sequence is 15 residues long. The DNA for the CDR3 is TGCGCCAGCAGCAGACACGGTAGTACTGGAAACACCATATATTTT. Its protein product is CASSRHGSTGNTIYF.

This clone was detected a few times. CDR3 coding DNA: TGCGCCAGCAGCCTGGGACTACCCAATGAGCAGTTCTTC. Translated: CASSLGLPNEQFF. The J gene is TRBJ2-1, the V gene TRBV5-1; 7 positions agree with TRBD2. After removal of 4 bases from V and 6 bases from J, the junction contained 4 bases not matched to a gene. Germline CDR1 reads SGHRS; CDR2 reads YFSETQ. The CDR3 spans 13 residues.

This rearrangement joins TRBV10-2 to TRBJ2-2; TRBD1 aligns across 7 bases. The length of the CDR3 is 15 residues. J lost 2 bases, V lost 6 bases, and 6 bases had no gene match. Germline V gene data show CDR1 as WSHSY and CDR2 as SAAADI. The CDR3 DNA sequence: TGCGCCAGCAGGGGACAGTTCTTAAACACCGGGGAGCTGTTTTTT. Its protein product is CASRGQFLNTGELFF.

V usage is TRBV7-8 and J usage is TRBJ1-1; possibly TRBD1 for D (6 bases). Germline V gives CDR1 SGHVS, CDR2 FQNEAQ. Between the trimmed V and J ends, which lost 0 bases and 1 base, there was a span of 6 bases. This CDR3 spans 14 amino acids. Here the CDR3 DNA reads TGTGCCAGCAGCTTAGCGGGACAGAACACTGAAGCTTTCTTT. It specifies CASSLAGQNTEAFF.

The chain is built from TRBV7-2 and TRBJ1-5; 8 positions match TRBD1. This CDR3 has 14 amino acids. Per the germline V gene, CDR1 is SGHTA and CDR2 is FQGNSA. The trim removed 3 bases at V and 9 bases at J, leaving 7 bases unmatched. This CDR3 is CASSLYRGELPQHF. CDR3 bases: TGTGCCAGCAGCTTGTACAGGGGGGAATTGCCCCAGCATTTT.

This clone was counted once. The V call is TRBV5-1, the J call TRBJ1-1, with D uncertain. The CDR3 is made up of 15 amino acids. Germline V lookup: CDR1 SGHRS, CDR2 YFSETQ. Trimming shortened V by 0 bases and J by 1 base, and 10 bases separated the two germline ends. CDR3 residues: CASSLALPPNTEAFF. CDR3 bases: TGCGCCAGCAGCTTGGCCCTACCGCCGAACACTGAAGCTTTCTTT.

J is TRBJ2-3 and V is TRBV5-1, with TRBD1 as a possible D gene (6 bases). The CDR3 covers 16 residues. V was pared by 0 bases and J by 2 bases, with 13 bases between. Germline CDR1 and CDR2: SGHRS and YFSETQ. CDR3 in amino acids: CASSLVQGSYTDTQYF. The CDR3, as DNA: TGCGCCAGCAGCTTGGTTCAGGGGTCATACACAGATACGCAGTATTTT.

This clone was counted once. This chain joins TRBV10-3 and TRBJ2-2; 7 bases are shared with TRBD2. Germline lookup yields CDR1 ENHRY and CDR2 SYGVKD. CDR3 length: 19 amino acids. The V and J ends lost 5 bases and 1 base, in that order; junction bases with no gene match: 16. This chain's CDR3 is CAISIFPPAGAGNTGELFF. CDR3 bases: TGTGCCATCAGTATATTCCCCCCGGCGGGAGCAGGGAACACCGGGGAGCTGTTTTTT.

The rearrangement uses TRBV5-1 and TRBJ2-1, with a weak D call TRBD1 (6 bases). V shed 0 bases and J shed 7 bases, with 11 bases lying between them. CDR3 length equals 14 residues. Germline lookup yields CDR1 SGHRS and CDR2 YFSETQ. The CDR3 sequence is CASSLVQGLNEQFF. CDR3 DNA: TGCGCCAGCAGCTTGGTGCAGGGGCTAAATGAGCAGTTCTTC.

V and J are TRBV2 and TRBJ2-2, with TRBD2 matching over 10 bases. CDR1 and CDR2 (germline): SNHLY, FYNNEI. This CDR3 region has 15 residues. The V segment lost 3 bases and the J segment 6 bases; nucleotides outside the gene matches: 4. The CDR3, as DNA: TGTGCCAGCAGTGAGAATCTAGCGGGGGCCGGGGAGCTGTTTTTT. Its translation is CASSENLAGAGELFF.

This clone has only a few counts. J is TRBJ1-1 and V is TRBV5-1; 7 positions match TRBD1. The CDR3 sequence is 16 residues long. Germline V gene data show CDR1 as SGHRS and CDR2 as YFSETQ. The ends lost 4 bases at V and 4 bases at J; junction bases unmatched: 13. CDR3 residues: CASSRRQGGGSTEAFF. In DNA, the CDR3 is TGCGCCAGCAGCCGCCGACAGGGTGGGGGAAGCACTGAAGCTTTCTTT.

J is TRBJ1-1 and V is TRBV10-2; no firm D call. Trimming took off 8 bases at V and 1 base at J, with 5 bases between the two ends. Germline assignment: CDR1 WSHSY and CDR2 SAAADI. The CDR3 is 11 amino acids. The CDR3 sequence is CASVENTEAFF. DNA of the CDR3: TGCGCCAGCGTAGAGAACACTGAAGCTTTCTTT.

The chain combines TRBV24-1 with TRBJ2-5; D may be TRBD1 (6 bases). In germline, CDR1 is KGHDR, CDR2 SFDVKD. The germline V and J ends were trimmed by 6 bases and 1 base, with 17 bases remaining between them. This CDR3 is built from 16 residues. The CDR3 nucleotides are TGTGCCACCAGTTGGTCCAGGGGTTCCCCCCAAGAGACCCAGTACTTC. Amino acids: CATSWSRGSPQETQYF.

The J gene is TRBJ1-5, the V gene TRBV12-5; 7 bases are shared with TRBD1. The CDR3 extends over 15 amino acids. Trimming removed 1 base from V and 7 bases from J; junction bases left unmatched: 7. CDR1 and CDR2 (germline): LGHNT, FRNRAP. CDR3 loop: CASGLGRQGVQPQHF. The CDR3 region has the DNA TGTGCTAGTGGTTTGGGACGACAGGGTGTCCAGCCCCAGCATTTT.

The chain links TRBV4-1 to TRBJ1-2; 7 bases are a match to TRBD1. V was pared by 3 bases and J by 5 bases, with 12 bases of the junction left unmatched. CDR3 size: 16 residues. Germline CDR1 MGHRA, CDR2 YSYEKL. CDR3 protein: CASSHPTGTYEYGYTF. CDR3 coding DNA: TGCGCCAGCAGCCACCCGACAGGGACCTATGAATATGGCTACACCTTC.

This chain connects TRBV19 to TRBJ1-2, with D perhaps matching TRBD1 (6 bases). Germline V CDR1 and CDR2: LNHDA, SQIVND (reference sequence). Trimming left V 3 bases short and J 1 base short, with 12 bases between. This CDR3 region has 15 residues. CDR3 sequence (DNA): TGTGCCAGTAGTATCCATAAGGACAGTAACTATGGCTACACCTTC. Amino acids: CASSIHKDSNYGYTF.

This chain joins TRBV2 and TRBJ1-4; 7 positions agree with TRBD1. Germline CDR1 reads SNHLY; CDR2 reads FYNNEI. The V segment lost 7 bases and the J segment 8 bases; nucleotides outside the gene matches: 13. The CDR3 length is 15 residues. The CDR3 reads CASTPLAGGLEKLFF. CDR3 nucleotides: TGTGCCAGCACCCCCCTGGCAGGGGGGCTGGAAAAACTGTTTTTT.

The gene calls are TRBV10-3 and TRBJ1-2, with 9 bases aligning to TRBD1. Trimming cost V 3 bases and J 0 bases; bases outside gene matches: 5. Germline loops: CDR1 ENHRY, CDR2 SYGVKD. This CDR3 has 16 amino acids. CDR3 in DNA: TGTGCCATCAGTGAAGGGACAGGGAGAGCTAACTATGGCTACACCTTC. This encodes CAISEGTGRANYGYTF.

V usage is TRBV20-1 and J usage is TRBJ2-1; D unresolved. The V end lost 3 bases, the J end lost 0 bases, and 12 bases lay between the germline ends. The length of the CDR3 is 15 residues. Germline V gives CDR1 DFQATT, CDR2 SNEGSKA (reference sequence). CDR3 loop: CSASVALSSYNEQFF. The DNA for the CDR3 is TGCAGTGCTAGTGTTGCGCTGAGCTCCTACAATGAGCAGTTCTTC.

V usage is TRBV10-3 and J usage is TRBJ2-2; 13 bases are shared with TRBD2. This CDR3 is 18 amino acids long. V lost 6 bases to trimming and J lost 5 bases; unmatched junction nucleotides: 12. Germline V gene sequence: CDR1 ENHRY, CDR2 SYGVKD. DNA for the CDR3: TGTGCCATCAGCGAAAAAGGACTAGCGGGGGCCCTAACCGGGGAGCTGTTTTTT. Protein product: CAISEKGLAGALTGELFF.

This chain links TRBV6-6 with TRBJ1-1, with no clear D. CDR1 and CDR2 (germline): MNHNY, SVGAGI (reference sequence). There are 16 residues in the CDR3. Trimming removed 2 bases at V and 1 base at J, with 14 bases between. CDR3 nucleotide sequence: TGTGCCAGCAGTTACCCACGGGGAGGCGCGAACACTGAAGCTTTCTTT. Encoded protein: CASSYPRGGANTEAFF.

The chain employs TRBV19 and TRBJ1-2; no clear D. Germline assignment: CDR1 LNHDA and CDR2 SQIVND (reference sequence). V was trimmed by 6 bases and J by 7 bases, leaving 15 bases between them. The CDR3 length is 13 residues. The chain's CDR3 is CASRTVEVRGYTF. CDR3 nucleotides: TGTGCCAGTAGGACGGTCGAGGTCCGTGGCTACACCTTC.

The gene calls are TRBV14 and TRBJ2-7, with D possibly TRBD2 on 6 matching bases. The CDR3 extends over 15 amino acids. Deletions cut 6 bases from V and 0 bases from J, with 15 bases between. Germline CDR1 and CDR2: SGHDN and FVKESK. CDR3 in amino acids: CASRKSPSDSYEQYF. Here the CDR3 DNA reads TGTGCCAGCAGGAAATCTCCTAGCGACTCCTACGAGCAGTACTTC.

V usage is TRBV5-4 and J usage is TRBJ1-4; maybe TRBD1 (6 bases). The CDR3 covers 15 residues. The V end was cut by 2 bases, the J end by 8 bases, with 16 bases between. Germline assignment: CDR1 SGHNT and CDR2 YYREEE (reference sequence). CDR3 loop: CASSFVGAVEEKLFF. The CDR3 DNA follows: TGTGCCAGCAGCTTCGTGGGGGCGGTTGAGGAAAAACTGTTTTTT.

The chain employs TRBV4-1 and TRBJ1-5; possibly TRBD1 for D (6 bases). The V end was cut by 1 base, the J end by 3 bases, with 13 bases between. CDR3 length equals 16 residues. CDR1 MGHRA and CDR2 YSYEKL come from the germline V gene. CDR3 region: CASSQVLGGANQPQHF. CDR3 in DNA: TGCGCCAGCAGCCAAGTTCTCGGGGGGGCCAATCAGCCCCAGCATTTT.

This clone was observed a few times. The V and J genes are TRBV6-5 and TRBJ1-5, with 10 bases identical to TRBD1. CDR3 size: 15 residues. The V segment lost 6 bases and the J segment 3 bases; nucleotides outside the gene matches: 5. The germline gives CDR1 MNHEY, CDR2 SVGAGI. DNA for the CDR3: TGTGCCAGCAGAAGACAGGGGGCTTCCAATCAGCCCCAGCATTTT. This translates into CASRRQGASNQPQHF.

In nucleotides, the CDR3 is TGTGCCACCAGTGCGGGGGGTCCGCCTATGAACACTGAAGCTTTCTTT. Translating it yields CATSAGGPPMNTEAFF. This sequence joins TRBV24-1 and TRBJ1-1, with D tentatively TRBD1 (5 bases). This CDR3 region has 16 residues. Trimming pared 5 bases from V and 0 bases from J, leaving 15 bases between. CDR1 and CDR2 from the germline V gene are KGHDR and SFDVKD.

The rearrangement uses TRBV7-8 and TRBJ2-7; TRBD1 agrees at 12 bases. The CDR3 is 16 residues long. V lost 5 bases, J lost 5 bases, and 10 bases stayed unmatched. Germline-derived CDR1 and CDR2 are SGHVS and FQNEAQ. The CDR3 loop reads CASSTISGQGANEQYF. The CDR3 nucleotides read TGTGCCAGCAGCACAATTTCGGGACAGGGGGCCAACGAGCAGTACTTC.